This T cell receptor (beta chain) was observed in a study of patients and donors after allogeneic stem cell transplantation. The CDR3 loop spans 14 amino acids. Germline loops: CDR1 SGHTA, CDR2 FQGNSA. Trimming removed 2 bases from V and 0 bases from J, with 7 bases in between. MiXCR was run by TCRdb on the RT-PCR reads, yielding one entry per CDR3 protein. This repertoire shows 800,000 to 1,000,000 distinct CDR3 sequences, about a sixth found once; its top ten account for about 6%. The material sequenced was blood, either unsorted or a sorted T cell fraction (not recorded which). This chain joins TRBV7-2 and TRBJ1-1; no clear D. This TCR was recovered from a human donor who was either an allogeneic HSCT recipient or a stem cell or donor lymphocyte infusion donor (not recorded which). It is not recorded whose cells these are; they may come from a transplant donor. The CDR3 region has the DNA TGTGCCAGCAGCTTATGGGCCGTGAACACTGAAGCTTTCTTT. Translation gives CASSLWAVNTEAFF.